One sample yielded the 9 T cell receptor beta chains listed below, sequenced in a study of CD8 T cells in Susac syndrome. Random hexamers served to reverse transcribe roughly 0.45 to 1 ug RNA. In TCRdb, the immunoSEQ multiplex PCR reads were re-called with MiXCR into one record per CDR3 protein. This table has some 160,000 distinct CDR3 sequences, 94% appearing once. Specimen: CD4+ T cells from PBMCs. Receptor source: a human donor with Susac syndrome.

The chain recombines TRBV5-1 with TRBJ1-1; 7 positions match TRBD1. The trim removed 0 bases at V and 11 bases at J, leaving 13 bases unmatched. CDR1 and CDR2 (germline): SGHRS, YFSETQ. The CDR3 has 15 amino acids. The DNA for the CDR3 is TGCGCCAGCAGCTTGGGGGACAGAACCGACACTGGGGCTTTCTTT. This sequence encodes CASSLGDRTDTGAFF. The complete variable domain, with remaining parts taken from reference TRBV5-1 and TRBJ1-1, reads KAGVTQTPRYLIKTRGQQVTLSCSPISGHRSVSWYQQTPGQGLQFLFEYFSETQRNKGNFPGRFSGRQFSNSRSEMNVSTLELGDSALYLCASSLGDRTDTGAFFGQGTRLTVV.

The genes are TRBV18 and TRBJ1-2; no reliable D call. This CDR3 has 15 amino acids. Germline V CDR1 and CDR2: KGHSH, LQKENI. The V end was cut by 3 bases, the J end by 4 bases, with 15 bases between. The CDR3: CASSPQGEGSYGYTF. The CDR3 nucleotides are TGTGCCAGCTCACCTCAAGGCGAGGGAAGCTATGGCTACACCTTC.

This chain links TRBV20-1 with TRBJ1-2; TRBD1 is a possible D gene (6 bases). The CDR3 extends over 12 amino acids. Germline V gene data show CDR1 as DFQATT and CDR2 as SNEGSKA (reference sequence). V gave up 6 bases and J gave up 2 bases, with 10 bases separating them. CDR3 residues: CSARQENYGYTF. The CDR3 DNA reads TGCAGTGCGAGACAGGAGAACTATGGCTACACCTTC.

The CDR3 DNA is TGCAGTGCGATACACAGCTCCTACGAGCAGTACTTC. The encoded protein is CSAIHSSYEQYF. The V call is TRBV20-1, the J call TRBJ2-7; D gene ambiguous. The V end was cut by 6 bases, the J end by 0 bases, with 9 bases between. The CDR3 length is 12 residues. CDR1 and CDR2 from the germline V gene are DFQATT and SNEGSKA (reference sequence).

This chain uses TRBV20-1 with TRBJ1-6; D possibly corresponds to TRBD1 (5 bases). The CDR3 totals 14 residues. V shed 0 bases and J shed 7 bases, with 10 bases lying between them. CDR1 is DFQATT, CDR2 SNEGSKA, per germline (reference sequence). CDR3 amino acids: CSAREGGVNSPLHF. The DNA for the CDR3 is TGCAGTGCTAGAGAGGGGGGGGTAAATTCACCCCTCCACTTT.

The chain joins TRBV3-1 to TRBJ2-5; D ambiguous. V was trimmed by 3 bases and J by 0 bases, leaving 8 bases between them. Germline CDR1 is LGHDT and CDR2 is YNNKEL (reference sequence). The CDR3 contains 14 residues. The CDR3 DNA sequence: TGTGCCAGCAGCCAGCTTGGGTACCAAGAGACCCAGTACTTC. It codes for CASSQLGYQETQYF.

The genes are TRBV6-2 or TRBV6-3 and TRBJ1-1; TRBD1 is a possible D gene (6 bases). V was clipped by 6 bases and J by 6 bases, with 23 bases between them. The germline CDR1 and CDR2 sequences are MNHEY and SVGEGT. The CDR3 has 16 amino acids. The CDR3: CASSPSYTGPFAEAFF. The CDR3 region has the DNA TGTGCCAGCAGCCCCTCATACACAGGGCCCTTCGCTGAAGCTTTCTTT.

This clonotype has just one count. The chain uses TRBV20-1 and TRBJ2-1; 11 bases are a match to TRBD2. CDR1 is DFQATT, CDR2 SNEGSKA, per germline (reference sequence). J gave up 4 bases and V 6 bases, and 5 bases lay outside the gene matches. The CDR3 sequence is 14 residues long. The CDR3 reads CSALGLADYNEQFF. CDR3 nucleotides: TGCAGTGCCCTGGGACTAGCGGATTACAATGAGCAGTTCTTC.

This clonotype has just a few counts. The chain employs TRBV6-1 and TRBJ2-7; TRBD2 aligns across 7 bases. The CDR3 sequence is 16 residues long. V shed 5 bases and J 1 base; nucleotides not matched to a gene: 11. Germline CDR1 is MNHNS and CDR2 is SASEGT. In nucleotides, the CDR3 is TGTGCCAGCAGTCCGAGACTAGCTAGCCAATCCTACGAGCAGTACTTC. It yields the protein CASSPRLASQSYEQYF.